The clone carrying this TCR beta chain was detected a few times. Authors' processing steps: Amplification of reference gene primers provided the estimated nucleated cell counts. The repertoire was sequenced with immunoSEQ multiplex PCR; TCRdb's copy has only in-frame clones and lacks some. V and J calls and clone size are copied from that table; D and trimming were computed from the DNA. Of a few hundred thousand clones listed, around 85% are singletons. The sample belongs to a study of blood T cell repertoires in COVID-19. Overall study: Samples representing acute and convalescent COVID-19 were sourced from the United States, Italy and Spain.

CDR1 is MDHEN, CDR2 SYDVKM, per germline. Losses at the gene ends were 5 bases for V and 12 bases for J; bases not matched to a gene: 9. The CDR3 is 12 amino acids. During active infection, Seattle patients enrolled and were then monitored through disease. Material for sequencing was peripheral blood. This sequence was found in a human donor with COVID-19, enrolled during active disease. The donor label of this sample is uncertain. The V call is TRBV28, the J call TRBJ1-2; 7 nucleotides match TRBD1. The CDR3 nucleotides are TGTGCCAGCAGTCCCGGGGCTCAGGGGGACACCTTC. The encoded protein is CASSPGAQGDTF.